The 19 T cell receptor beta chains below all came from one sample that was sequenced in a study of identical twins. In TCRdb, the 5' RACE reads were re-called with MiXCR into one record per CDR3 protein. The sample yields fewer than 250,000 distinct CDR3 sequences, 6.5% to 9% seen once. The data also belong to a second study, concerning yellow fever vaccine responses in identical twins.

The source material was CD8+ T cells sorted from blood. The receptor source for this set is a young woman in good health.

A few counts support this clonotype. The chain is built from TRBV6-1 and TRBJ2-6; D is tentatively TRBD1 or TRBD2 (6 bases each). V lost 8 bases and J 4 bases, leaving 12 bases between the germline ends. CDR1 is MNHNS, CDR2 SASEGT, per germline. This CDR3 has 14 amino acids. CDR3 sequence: CASGGGNGANVLTF. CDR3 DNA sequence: TGTGCCAGCGGAGGGGGTAACGGGGCCAACGTCCTGACTTTC.

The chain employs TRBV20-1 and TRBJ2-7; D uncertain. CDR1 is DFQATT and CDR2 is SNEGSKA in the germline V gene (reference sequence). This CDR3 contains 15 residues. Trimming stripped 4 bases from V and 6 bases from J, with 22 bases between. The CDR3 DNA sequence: TGCAGTGCTAACCTACCGACTGGGAAAATGGGCGAGCAGTACTTC. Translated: CSANLPTGKMGEQYF.

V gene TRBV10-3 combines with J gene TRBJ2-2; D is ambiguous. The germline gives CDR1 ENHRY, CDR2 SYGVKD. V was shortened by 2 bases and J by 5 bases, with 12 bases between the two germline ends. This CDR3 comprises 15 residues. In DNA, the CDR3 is TGTGCCATCAGTGAGGCCAGTGATCGGACCGGGGAGCTGTTTTTT. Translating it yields CAISEASDRTGELFF.

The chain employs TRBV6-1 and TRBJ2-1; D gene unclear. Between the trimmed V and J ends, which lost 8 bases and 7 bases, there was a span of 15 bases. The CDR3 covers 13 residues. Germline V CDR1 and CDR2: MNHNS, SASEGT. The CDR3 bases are TGTGCCAGCGCAAGGCACTTGGGAAATGAGCAGTTCTTC. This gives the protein CASARHLGNEQFF.

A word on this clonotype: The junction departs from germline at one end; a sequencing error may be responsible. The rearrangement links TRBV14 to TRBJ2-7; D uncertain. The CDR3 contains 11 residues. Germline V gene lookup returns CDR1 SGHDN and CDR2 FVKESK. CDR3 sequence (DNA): TGTGCCAGCAGCCTTGGCCTAGAGCACTACTTC. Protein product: CASSLGLEHYF.

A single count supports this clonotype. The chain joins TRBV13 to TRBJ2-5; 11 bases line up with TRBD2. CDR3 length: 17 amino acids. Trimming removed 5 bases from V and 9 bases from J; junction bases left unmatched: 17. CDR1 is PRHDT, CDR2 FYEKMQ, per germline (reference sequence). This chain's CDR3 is CASSTGTSGPAREAQYF. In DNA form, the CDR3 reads TGTGCCAGCAGCACTGGGACTAGCGGACCTGCCCGGGAGGCCCAGTACTTC.

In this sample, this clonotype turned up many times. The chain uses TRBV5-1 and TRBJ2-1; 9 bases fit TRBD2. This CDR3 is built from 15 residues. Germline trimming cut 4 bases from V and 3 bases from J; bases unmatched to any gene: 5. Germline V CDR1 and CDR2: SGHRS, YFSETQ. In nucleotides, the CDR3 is TGCGCCAGCAGCCCCCGAGCGGGGGGCTACAATGAGCAGTTCTTC. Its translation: CASSPRAGGYNEQFF.

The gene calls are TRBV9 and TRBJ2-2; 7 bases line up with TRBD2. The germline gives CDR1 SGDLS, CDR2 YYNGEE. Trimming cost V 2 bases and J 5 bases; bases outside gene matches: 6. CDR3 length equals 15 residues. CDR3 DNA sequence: TGTGCCAGCAGCGTTTTCCAGGGAGGGACCGGGGAGCTGTTTTTT. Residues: CASSVFQGGTGELFF.

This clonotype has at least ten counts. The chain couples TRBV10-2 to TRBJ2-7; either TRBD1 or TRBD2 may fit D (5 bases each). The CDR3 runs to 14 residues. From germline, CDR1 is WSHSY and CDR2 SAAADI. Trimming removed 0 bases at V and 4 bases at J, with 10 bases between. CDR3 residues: CASSESWGPYEQYF. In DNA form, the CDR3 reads TGCGCCAGCAGTGAGTCGTGGGGACCATACGAGCAGTACTTC.

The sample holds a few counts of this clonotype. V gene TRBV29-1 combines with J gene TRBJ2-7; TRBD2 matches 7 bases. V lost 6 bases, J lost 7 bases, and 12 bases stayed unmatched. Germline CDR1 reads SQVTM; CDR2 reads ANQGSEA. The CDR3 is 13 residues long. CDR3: CSVEFFGGIEQYF. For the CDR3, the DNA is TGCAGCGTGGAATTCTTCGGGGGGATTGAGCAGTACTTC.

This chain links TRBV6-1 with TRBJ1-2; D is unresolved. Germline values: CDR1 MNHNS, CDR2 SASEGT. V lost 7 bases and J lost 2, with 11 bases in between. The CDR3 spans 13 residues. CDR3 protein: CASKVSPNYGYTF. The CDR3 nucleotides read TGTGCCAGCAAGGTTTCCCCCAACTATGGCTACACCTTC.

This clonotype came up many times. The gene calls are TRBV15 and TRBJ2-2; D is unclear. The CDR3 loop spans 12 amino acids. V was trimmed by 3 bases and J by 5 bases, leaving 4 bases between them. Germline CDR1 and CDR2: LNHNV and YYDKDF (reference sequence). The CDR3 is CATSSGTGELFF. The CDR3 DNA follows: TGTGCCACCAGCAGCGGGACCGGGGAGCTGTTTTTT. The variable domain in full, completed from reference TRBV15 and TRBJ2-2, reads DAMVIQNPRYQVTQFGKPVTLSCSQTLNHNVMYWYQQKSSQAPKLLFHYYDKDFNNEADTPDNFQSRRPNTSFCFLDIRSPGLGDTAMYLCATSSGTGELFFGEGSRLTVL.

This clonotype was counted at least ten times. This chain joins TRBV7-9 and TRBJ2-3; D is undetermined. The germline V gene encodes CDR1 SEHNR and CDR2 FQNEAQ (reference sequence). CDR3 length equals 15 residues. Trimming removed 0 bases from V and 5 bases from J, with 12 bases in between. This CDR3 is CASSLALLGIDTQYF. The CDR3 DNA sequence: TGTGCCAGCAGCTTAGCGCTGTTGGGTATAGATACGCAGTATTTT. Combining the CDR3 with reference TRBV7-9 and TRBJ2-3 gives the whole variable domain DTGVSQNPRHKITKRGQNVTFRCDPISEHNRLYWYRQTLGQGPEFLTYFQNEAQLEKSRLLSDRFSAERPKGSFSTLEIQRTEQGDSAMYLCASSLALLGIDTQYFGPGTRLTVL.

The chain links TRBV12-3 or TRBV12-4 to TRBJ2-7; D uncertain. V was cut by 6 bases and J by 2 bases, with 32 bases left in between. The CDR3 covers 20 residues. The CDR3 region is CASSLKHPGDDPMTAYEQYF. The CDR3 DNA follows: TGTGCCAGCAGCTTGAAACACCCGGGTGACGACCCGATGACGGCCTACGAGCAGTACTTC.

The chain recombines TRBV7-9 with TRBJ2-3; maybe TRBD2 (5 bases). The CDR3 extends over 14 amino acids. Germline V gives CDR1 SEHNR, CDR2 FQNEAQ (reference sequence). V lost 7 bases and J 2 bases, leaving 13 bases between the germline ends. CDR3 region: CASKASPLTDTQYF. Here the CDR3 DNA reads TGTGCCAGCAAAGCTAGCCCGCTCACAGATACGCAGTATTTT.

CDR3 bases: TGTGCCAGCAGCCAGCCGGGACTAGCGGGGGGAAATGAGCAGTTCTTC. Its translation: CASSQPGLAGGNEQFF. V gene TRBV4-2 combines with J gene TRBJ2-1, with 15 bases fitting TRBD2. Germline trimming cut 3 bases from V and 7 bases from J; bases unmatched to any gene: 4. The CDR3 spans 16 residues. Per germline, CDR1 LGHNA and CDR2 YNFKEQ.

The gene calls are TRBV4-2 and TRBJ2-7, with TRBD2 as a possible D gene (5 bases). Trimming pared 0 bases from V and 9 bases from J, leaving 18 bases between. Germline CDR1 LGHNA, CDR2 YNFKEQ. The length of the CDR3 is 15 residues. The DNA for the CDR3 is TGTGCCAGCAGCCAAGATTGGTCAGCCGGTGAGGGGCAGTACTTC. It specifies CASSQDWSAGEGQYF.

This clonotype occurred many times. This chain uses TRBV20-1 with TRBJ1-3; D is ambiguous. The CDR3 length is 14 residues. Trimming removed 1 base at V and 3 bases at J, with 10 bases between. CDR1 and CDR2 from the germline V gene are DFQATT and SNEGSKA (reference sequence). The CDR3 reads CSARGQSFGNTIYF. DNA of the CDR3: TGCAGTGCTAGAGGGCAGAGCTTTGGAAACACCATATATTTT.

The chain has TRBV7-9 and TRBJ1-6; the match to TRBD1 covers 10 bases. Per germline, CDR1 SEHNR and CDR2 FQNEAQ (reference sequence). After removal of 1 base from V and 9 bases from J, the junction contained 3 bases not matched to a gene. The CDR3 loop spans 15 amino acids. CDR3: CASSLVGDRGSPLHF. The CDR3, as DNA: TGTGCCAGCAGCTTAGTCGGGGACAGGGGTTCACCCCTCCACTTT. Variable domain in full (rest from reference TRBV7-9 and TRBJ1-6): DTGVSQNPRHKITKRGQNVTFRCDPISEHNRLYWYRQTLGQGPEFLTYFQNEAQLEKSRLLSDRFSAERPKGSFSTLEIQRTEQGDSAMYLCASSLVGDRGSPLHFGNGTRLTVT.